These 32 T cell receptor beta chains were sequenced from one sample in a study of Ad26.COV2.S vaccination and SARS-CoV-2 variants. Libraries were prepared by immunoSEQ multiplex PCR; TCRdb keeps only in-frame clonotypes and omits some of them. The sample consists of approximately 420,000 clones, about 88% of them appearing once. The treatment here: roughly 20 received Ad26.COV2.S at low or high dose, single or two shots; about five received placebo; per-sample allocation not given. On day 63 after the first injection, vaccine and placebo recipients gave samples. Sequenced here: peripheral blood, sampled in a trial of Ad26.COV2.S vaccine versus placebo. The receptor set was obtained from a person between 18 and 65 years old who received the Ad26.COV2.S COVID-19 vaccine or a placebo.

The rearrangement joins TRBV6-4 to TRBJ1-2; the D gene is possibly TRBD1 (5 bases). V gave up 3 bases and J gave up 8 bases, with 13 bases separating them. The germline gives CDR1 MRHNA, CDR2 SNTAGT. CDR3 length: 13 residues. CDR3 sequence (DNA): TGTGCCAGCAGTGAAGAGGGAAGGGACGGCTACACCTTC. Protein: CASSEEGRDGYTF.

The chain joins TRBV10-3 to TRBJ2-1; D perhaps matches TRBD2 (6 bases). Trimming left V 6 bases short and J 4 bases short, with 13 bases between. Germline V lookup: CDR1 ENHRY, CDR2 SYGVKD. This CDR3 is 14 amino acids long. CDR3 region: CAIRPSGGYNEQFF. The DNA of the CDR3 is TGTGCCATCAGACCTTCCGGGGGATACAATGAGCAGTTCTTC.

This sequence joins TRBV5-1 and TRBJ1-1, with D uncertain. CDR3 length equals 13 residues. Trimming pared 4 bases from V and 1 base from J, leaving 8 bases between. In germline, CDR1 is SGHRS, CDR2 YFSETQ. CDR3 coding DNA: TGCGCCAGCAGCGGCGGGTGGAACACTGAAGCTTTCTTT. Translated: CASSGGWNTEAFF.

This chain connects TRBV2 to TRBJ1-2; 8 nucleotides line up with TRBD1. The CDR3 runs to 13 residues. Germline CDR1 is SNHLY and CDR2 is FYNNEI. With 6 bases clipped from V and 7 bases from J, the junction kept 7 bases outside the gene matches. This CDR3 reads CASRQGAGPGYTF. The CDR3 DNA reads TGTGCCAGCAGGCAGGGGGCGGGGCCTGGCTACACCTTC.

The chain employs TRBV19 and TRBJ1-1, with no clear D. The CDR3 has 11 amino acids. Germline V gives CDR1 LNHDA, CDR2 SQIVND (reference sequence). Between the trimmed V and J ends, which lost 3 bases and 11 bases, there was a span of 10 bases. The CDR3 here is CASSMSSAAFF. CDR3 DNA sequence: TGTGCCAGTAGTATGTCCTCGGCGGCTTTCTTT.

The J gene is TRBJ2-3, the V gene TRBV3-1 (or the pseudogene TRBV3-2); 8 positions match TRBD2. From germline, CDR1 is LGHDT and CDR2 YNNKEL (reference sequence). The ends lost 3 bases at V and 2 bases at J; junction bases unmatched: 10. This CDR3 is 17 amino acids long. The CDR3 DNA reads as TGTGCCAGCAGCCAGGCAGAGCGGGGGCCCCTCACAGATACGCAGTATTTT. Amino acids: CASSQAERGPLTDTQYF.

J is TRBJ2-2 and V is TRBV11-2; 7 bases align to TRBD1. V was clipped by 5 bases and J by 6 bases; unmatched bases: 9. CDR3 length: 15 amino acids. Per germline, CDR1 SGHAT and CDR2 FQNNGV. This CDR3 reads CASSKTGWDAGELFF. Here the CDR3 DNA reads TGTGCCAGCAGCAAGACAGGGTGGGACGCCGGGGAGCTGTTTTTT. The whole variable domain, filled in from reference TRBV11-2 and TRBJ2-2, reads EAGVAQSPRYKIIEKRQSVAFWCNPISGHATLYWYQQILGQGPKLLIQFQNNGVVDDSQLPKDRFSAERLKGVDSTLKIQPAKLEDSAVYLCASSKTGWDAGELFFGEGSRLTVL.

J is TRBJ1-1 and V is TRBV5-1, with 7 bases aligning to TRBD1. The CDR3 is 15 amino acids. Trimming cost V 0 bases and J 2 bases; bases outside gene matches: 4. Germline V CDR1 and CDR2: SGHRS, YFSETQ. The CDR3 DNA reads TGCGCCAGCAGCTTGGCCGGACAGGTTAACACTGAAGCTTTCTTT. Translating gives CASSLAGQVNTEAFF.

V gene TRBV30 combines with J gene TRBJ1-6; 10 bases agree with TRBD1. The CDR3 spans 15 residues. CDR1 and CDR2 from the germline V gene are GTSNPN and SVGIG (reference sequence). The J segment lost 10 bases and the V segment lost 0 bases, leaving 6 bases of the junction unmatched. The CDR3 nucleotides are TGTGCCTGGAGTGTTGGGGACAGGGGTAGGTCACCCCTCCACTTT. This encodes CAWSVGDRGRSPLHF. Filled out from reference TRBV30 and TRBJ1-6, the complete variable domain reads SQTIHQWPATLVQPVGSPLSLECTVEGTSNPNLYWYRQAAGRGLQLLFYSVGIGQISSEVPQNLSASRPQDRQFILSSKKLLLSDSGFYLCAWSVGDRGRSPLHFGNGTRLTVT.

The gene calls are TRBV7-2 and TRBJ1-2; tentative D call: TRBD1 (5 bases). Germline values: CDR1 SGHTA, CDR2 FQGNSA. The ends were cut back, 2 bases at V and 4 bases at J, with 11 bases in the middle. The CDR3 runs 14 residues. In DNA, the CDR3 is TGTGCCAGCAGCTTAAGCCCAGGGACCTATGGCTACACCTTC. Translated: CASSLSPGTYGYTF.

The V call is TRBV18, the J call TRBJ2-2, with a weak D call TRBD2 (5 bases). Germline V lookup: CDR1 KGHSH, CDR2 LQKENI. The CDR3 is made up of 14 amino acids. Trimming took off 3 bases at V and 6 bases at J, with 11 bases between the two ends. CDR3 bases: TGTGCCAGCTCACCTGGCCGGGGATCCGGGGAGCTGTTTTTT. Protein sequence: CASSPGRGSGELFF.

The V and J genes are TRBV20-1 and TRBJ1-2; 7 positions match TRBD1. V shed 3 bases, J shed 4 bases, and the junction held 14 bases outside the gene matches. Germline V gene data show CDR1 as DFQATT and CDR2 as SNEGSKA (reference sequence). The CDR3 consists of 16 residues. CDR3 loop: CSASPSREGAGYGYTF. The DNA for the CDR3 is TGCAGTGCTAGTCCCTCTAGGGAGGGGGCGGGCTATGGCTACACCTTC.

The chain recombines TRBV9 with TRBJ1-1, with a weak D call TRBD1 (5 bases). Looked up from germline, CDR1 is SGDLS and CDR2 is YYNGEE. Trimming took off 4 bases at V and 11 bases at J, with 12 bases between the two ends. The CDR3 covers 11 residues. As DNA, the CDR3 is TGTGCCAGCAGCCAAGAGGGGAGGGCTTTCTTT. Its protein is CASSQEGRAFF.

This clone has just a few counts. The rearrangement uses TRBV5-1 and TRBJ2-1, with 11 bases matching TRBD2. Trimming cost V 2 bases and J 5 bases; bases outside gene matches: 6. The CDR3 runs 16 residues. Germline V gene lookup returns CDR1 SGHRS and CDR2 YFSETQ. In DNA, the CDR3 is TGCGCCAGCAGCTTCCGACCTAGCGGGGGGAACAATGAGCAGTTCTTC. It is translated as CASSFRPSGGNNEQFF.

DNA for the CDR3: TGTGCCAGCAGTGAATTTGGACCGGTAGAGTATTTT. This translates into CASSEFGPVEYF. The chain couples TRBV6-1 to TRBJ2-3; D remains ambiguous. CDR1 is MNHNS, CDR2 SASEGT, per germline. The CDR3 extends over 12 amino acids. Trimming removed 2 bases at V and 13 bases at J, with 13 bases between.

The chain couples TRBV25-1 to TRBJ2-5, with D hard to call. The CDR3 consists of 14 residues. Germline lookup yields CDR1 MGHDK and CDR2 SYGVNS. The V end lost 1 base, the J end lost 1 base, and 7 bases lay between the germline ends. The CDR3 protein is CASSEFVSQETQYF. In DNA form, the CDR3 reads TGTGCCAGCAGTGAATTTGTCAGCCAAGAGACCCAGTACTTC.

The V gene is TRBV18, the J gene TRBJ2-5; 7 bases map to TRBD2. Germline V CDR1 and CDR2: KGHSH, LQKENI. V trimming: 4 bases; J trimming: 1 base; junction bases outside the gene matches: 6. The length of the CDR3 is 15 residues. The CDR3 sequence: CASSLYGGSQETQYF. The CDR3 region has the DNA TGTGCCAGCTCACTGTACGGGGGGAGCCAAGAGACCCAGTACTTC.

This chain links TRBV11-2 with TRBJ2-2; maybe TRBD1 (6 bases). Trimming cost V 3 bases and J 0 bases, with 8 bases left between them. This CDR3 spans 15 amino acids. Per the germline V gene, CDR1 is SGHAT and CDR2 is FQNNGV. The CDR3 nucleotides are TGTGCCAGCAGCTTGGGGACACCGAACACCGGGGAGCTGTTTTTT. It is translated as CASSLGTPNTGELFF.

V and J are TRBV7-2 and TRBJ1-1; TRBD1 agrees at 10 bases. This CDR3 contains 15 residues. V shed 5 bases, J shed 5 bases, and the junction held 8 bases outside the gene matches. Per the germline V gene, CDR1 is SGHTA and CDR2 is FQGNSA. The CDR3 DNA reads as TGTGCCAGCAGCGTCAGACAGGGGGCGCGTACTGAAGCTTTCTTT. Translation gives CASSVRQGARTEAFF.

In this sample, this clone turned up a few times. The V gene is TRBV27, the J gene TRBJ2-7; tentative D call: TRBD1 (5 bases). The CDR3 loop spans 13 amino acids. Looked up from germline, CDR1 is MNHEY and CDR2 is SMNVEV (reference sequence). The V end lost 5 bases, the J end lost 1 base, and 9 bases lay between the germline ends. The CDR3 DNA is TGTGCCAGCAGTCTACAGGATTCCTACGAGCAGTACTTC. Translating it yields CASSLQDSYEQYF.

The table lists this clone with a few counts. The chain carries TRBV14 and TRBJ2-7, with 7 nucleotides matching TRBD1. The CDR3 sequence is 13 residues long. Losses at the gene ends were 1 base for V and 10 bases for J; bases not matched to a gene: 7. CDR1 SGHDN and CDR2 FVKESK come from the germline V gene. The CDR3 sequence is CASSQGQGRPQYF. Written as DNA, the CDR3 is TGTGCCAGCAGCCAAGGACAGGGTCGTCCCCAGTACTTC.

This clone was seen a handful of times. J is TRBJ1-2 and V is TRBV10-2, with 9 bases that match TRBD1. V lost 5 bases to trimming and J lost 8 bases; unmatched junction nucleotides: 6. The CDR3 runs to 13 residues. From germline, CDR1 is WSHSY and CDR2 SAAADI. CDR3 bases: TGCGCCAGCAGTCCGGGACAGGGCGCGGGCTACACCTTC. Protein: CASSPGQGAGYTF.

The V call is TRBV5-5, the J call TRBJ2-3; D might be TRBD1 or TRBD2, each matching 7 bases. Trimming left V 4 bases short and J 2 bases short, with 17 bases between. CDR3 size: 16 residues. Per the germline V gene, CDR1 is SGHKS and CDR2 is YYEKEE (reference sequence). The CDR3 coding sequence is TGTGCCAGCAGCCTAGGGCAGGGGGGGTTCACAGATACGCAGTATTTT. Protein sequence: CASSLGQGGFTDTQYF.

CDR3 bases: TGTGCCTGGAGTGACGCAGGTGAAGCTTTCTTT. It translates to CAWSDAGEAFF. The chain couples TRBV30 to TRBJ1-1; D unresolved. CDR3 length: 11 residues. V lost 1 base and J lost 7, with 7 bases in between. Germline CDR1 GTSNPN, CDR2 SVGIG (reference sequence). The complete variable domain, with remaining parts taken from reference TRBV30 and TRBJ1-1, reads SQTIHQWPATLVQPVGSPLSLECTVEGTSNPNLYWYRQAAGRGLQLLFYSVGIGQISSEVPQNLSASRPQDRQFILSSKKLLLSDSGFYLCAWSDAGEAFFGQGTRLTVV.

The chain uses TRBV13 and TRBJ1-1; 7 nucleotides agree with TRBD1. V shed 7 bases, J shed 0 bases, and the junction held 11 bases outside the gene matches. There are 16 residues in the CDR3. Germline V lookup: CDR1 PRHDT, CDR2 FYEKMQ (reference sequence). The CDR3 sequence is CASTSDREPLNTEAFF. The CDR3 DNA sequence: TGTGCCAGCACCTCAGACAGGGAGCCCCTGAACACTGAAGCTTTCTTT.

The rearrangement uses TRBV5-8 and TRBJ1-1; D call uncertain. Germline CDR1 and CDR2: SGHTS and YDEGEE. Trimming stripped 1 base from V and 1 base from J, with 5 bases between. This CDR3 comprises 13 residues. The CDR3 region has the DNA TGTGCCAGCAGCTTGTCGGAGAACACTGAAGCTTTCTTT. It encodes CASSLSENTEAFF.

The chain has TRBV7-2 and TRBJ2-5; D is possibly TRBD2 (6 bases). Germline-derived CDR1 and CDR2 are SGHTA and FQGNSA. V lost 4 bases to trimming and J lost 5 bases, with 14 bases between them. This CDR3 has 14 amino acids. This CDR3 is CASSSGGPGETQYF. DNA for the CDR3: TGTGCCAGCAGCTCCGGGGGTCCGGGGGAGACCCAGTACTTC.

The CDR3 nucleotides are TGTGCCAGCAGCTCCCCAGATGAAGTTGGGCAGCCCCAGCATTTT. Translating it yields CASSSPDEVGQPQHF. The genes are TRBV7-8 and TRBJ1-5, with D unresolved. V lost 4 bases to trimming and J lost 7 bases, with 17 bases between them. Germline values: CDR1 SGHVS, CDR2 FQNEAQ. CDR3 length: 15 amino acids.

The CDR3 reads CASSFQGADTEAFF. The CDR3 bases are TGCGCCAGCAGCTTTCAGGGAGCTGACACTGAAGCTTTCTTT. The chain couples TRBV5-1 to TRBJ1-1; D might be TRBD1 (5 bases). Trimming removed 2 bases from V and 3 bases from J, with 11 bases in between. CDR3 length: 14 amino acids. CDR1 SGHRS and CDR2 YFSETQ come from the germline V gene.

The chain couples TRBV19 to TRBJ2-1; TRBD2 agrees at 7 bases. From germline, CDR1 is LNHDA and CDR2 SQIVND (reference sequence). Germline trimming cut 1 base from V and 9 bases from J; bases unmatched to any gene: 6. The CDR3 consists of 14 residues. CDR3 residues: CASSIVGRHREQFF. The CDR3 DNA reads TGTGCCAGTAGTATAGTCGGGAGGCACCGTGAGCAGTTCTTC.

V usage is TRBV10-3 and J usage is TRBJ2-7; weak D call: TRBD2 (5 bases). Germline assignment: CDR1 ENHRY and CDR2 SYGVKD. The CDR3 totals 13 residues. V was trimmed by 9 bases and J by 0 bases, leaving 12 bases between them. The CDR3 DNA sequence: TGTGCCATAGGACTGACAACCTCCTACGAGCAGTACTTC. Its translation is CAIGLTTSYEQYF.

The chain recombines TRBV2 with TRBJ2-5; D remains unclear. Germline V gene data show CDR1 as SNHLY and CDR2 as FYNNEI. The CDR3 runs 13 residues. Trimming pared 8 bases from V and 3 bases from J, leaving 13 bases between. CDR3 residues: CASDLDQEETQYF. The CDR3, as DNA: TGTGCCAGCGACCTGGACCAGGAAGAGACCCAGTACTTC.